This T cell receptor beta chain stems from a study of control samples from healthy donors and cancer patients. Germline V gene data show CDR1 as LNHDA and CDR2 as SQIVND (reference sequence). The CDR3 consists of 16 residues. J was trimmed by 4 bases and V by 0 bases; bases with no gene match: 2. TCRdb keeps only in-frame clones here, not all; method: immunoSEQ multiplex PCR. The data show 65,000 to 90,000 clones, about nine tenths seen once. The chain is built from TRBV19 and TRBJ2-1, with TRBD2 matching over 11 bases. This receptor was identified in a woman aged 45 to 65 with colorectal cancer. Sequencing was done on a sample of PBMCs. This chain's CDR3 is CASSIETSGAYNEQFF. The CDR3 nucleotides are TGTGCCAGTAGTATAGAGACTAGCGGGGCTTACAATGAGCAGTTCTTC.